A selection of T cell receptor beta chains follows, all from one sample in a study of response to subunit inactivated influenza vaccine. Each CDR3 protein gets one entry after TCRdb re-called the RT-PCR reads with MiXCR. The sample includes fewer than 600,000 distinct CDR3 sequences, less than 7.5% of them seen just once. The source material was PBMCs from blood, sampled roughly 24 months after vaccination. The source of these receptors is a man aged 50-75 years who received an inactivated influenza vaccine. Both conserved end residues are part of each CDR3. The order of the fields is V gene, clone size, D gene, J gene, CDR3 protein, CDR3 DNA. A D gene is named only where the DNA matches it firmly. Clone size is given for some rows only: seen once, a few or many times, or a class if the clone is expanded.

>TRBV7-2|few|.|TRBJ1-5
CASSQTQIGNQPQHF
TGTGCCAGCAGCCAGACACAAATCGGCAATCAGCCCCAGCATTTT
>TRBV7-8|few|.|TRBJ1-2
CASSLHPQAGYTF
TGTGCCAGCAGCTTACACCCTCAGGCCGGCTACACCTTC
>TRBV28|few|TRBD2|TRBJ2-7
CASSSTSRGYEQYF
TGTGCCAGCAGTTCGACTAGCAGAGGTTACGAGCAGTACTTC
>TRBV21-1|.|.|TRBJ1-5
CASSNGTGLRLNQPQHF
TGTGCCAGCAGCAATGGTACAGGGCTTCGTCTCAATCAGCCCCAGCATTTT
>TRBV7-9|many|TRBD2|TRBJ2-3
CASSLRTSGRVDTQYF
TGTGCCAGCAGCCTGAGGACTAGCGGGAGAGTAGATACGCAGTATTTT
>TRBV20-1|.|.|TRBJ2-2
CSATGRAGELFF
TGCAGTGCCACAGGCCGTGCCGGGGAGCTGTTTTTT
>TRBV7-8|.|.|TRBJ2-7
CASSLVVGPYEQYF
TGTGCCAGCAGCTTAGTTGTGGGACCCTACGAGCAGTACTTC
>TRBV5-1|few|.|TRBJ2-2
CASSLEPRGTGELFF
TGCGCCAGCAGCTTGGAGCCCAGGGGAACCGGGGAGCTGTTTTTT
>TRBV19|.|.|TRBJ2-3
CASSTTRDTQYF
TGTGCCAGTAGTACCACGAGGGATACGCAGTATTTT
>TRBV20-1|few|.|TRBJ2-3
CSAREAGGTSTDTQYF
TGCAGTGCTAGAGAGGCCGGGGGAACATCCACAGATACGCAGTATTTT
>TRBV20-1|.|.|TRBJ1-5
CSARSESGSAQHF
TGCAGTGCTAGATCGGAGAGTGGGTCGGCCCAGCATTTT
>TRBV6-1|many|TRBD1|TRBJ2-5
CASSEGTGGETQYF
TGTGCCAGCAGTGAAGGGACAGGGGGAGAGACCCAGTACTTC
>TRBV20-1|.|.|TRBJ2-2
CSAIFNTGELFF
TGCAGTGCTATTTTTAACACCGGGGAGCTGTTTTTT
>TRBV5-3|.|.|TRBJ2-7
CARSTSDRYEQYF
TGTGCCAGAAGCACTTCGGACAGATACGAGCAGTACTTC
>TRBV4-3|.|.|TRBJ2-2
CASSQNAGRGNTGELFF
TGCGCCAGCAGCCAAAATGCGGGGCGAGGGAACACCGGGGAGCTGTTTTTT
>TRBV4-3|many|.|TRBJ1-1
CASSWGMNTEAFF
TGCGCCAGCAGCTGGGGGATGAACACTGAAGCTTTCTTT
>TRBV6-2/TRBV6-3|.|.|TRBJ2-7
CASSSRSYEQYF
TGTGCCAGCAGTTCCCGCTCCTACGAGCAGTACTTC
>TRBV10-2|.|.|TRBJ2-7
CASSEGTANSYEQYF
TGCGCCAGCAGTGAGGGTACCGCCAACTCCTACGAGCAGTACTTC
>TRBV5-1|many|TRBD1|TRBJ2-3
CASRQGQGGADTQYF
TGCGCCAGCAGACAAGGACAGGGTGGCGCAGATACGCAGTATTTT
>TRBV4-2|few|.|TRBJ2-1
CASSQTEKSEQFF
TGTGCCAGCAGCCAAACAGAAAAGAGTGAGCAGTTCTTC